Detailed here is one T cell receptor beta chain. Its matching antigen is unknown. These data are taken from a study of T cell repertoires in cytomegalovirus infection. Germline CDR1 SEHNR, CDR2 FQNEAQ (reference sequence). This CDR3 comprises 15 residues. The ends lost 5 bases at V and 7 bases at J; junction bases unmatched: 10. Each CDR3 protein gets one entry after TCRdb re-called the reads with MiXCR. Among roughly 920,000 distinct CDR3 sequences listed, about 33% were seen once. The chain recombines TRBV7-9 with TRBJ1-2; TRBD1 matches at 10 bases. This specimen consisted of cultured CD8+ T cells from PBMCs, obtained from culture after CMV antigen stimulation. The receptor's source is a human donor in good health (CMV status not recorded). Some clones in this sample may be carry-over from other donors' samples. CDR3 sequence: CASSAFGTGVSGYTF. The CDR3 nucleotides are TGTGCCAGCAGCGCCTTCGGGACAGGGGTTTCTGGCTACACCTTC.